This TCR beta chain derives from a study of CD8 T cells in Susac syndrome. Reverse transcription of about 0.45 to 1 ug RNA was carried out with random hexamers. TCRdb recomputed calls from the immunoSEQ multiplex PCR reads with MiXCR, one row per CDR3 protein. The sample shows about 140,000 distinct CDR3 sequences, 95% of them seen only once. From germline, CDR1 is DFQATT and CDR2 SNEGSKA (reference sequence). This CDR3 is 14 amino acids long. Trimming took 5 bases from V and 2 from J; bases not matched to a gene: 4. This TCR came from a human donor with Susac syndrome. The specimen sequenced was CD8+ T cells from PBMCs. V gene TRBV20-1 combines with J gene TRBJ2-3; 10 bases map to TRBD2. The CDR3: CSAPTSGATDTQYF. In DNA form, the CDR3 reads TGCAGTGCTCCCACTAGCGGGGCCACAGATACGCAGTATTTT.